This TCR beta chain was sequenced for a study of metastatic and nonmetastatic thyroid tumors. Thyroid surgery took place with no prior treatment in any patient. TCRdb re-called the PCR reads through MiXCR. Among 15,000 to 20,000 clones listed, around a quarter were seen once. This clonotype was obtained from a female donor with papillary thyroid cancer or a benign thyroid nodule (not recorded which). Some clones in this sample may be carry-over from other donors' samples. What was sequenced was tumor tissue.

The CDR3 loop is CASSLSPGQSYEQYF. In DNA form, the CDR3 reads TGCGCCAGCAGCCTATCCCCCGGACAGTCCTACGAGCAGTACTTC. The chain recombines TRBV5-1 with TRBJ2-7; D possibly corresponds to TRBD1 (6 bases). In germline, CDR1 is SGHRS, CDR2 YFSETQ. Trimming shortened V by 4 bases and J by 1 base, and 15 bases separated the two germline ends. CDR3 length equals 15 residues.